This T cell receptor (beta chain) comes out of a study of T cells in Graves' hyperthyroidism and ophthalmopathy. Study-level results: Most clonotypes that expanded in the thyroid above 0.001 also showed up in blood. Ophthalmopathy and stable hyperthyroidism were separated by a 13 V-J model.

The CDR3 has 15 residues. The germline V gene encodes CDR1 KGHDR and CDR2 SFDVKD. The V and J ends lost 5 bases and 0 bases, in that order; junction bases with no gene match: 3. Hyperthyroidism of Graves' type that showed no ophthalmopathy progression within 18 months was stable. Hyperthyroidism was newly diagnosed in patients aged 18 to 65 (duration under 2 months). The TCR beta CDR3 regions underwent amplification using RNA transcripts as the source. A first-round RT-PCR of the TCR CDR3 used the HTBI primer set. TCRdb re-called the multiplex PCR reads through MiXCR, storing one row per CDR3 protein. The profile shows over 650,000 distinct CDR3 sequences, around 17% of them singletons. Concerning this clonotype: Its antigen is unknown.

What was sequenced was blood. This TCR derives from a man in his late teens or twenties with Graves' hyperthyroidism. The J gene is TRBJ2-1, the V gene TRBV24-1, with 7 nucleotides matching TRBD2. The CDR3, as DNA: TGTGCCACCAGTGCAAGCGGGGCCTCCTACAATGAGCAGTTCTTC. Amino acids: CATSASGASYNEQFF.